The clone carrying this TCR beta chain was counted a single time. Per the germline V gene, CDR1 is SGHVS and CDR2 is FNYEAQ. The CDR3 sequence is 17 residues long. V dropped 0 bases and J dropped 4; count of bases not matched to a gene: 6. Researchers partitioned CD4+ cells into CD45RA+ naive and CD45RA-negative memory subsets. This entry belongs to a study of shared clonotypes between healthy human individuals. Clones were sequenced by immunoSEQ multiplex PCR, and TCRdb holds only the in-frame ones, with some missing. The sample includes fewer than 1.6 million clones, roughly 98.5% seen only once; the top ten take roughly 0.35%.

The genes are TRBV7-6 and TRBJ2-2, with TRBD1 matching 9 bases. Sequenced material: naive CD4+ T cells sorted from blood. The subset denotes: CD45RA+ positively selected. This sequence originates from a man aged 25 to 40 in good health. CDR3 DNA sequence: TGTGCCAGCAGCTTAGCTAGGACAGGGGCCTCCACCGGGGAGCTGTTTTTT. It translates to CASSLARTGASTGELFF.